By sample fraction, the clone carrying this TCR beta chain is medium-sized. The germline CDR1 and CDR2 sequences are SGHRS and YFSETQ. This CDR3 spans 17 amino acids. With V trimmed by 1 base and J by 5 bases, 8 bases remained unmatched. The data derive from a study of T cell repertoires and HLA-DP antigens. General study findings and limits: Previously undetected clones averaged roughly 40% and 52% against the two alleles respectively. No separate analysis of naive versus memory CD4+ cells was done.

Survey-resolution sequencing targeted roughly 60,000 T cell genomes in cultured samples. Repertoires were generated with immunoSEQ multiplex PCR, while TCRdb's copy carries only in-frame clones and drops some. The sample records a few thousand clones, more than 65% being singletons. HeLa cells expressing allogeneic DPB1 restimulated the roughly 15-day-expanded CD4+ cells for 20 to 25 h. Cells were stimulated with HeLa cells transduced with HLA-DPA1/DPB1, HLA-DM, invariant chain and CD80. This receptor was identified in a young woman in good health and CMV-seronegative. Sequenced material: CD137- CD4+ T cells from cultured PBMCs. The chain combines TRBV5-1 with TRBJ2-2; 10 bases agree with TRBD2. The CDR3 spells CASSLTALAGLTGELFF. CDR3 DNA sequence: TGCGCCAGCAGCTTGACCGCACTAGCGGGGTTGACCGGGGAGCTGTTTTTT.